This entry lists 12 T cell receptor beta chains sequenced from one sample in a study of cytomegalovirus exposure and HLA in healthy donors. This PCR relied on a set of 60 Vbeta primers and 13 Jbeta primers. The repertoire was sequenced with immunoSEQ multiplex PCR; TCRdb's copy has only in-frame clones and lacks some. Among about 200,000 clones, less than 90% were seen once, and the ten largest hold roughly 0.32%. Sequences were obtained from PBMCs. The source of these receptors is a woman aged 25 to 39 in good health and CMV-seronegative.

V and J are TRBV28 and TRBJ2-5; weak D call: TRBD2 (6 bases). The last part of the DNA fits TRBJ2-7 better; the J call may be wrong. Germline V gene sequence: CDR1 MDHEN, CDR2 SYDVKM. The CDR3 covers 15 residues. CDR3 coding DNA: TGTGCCAGCACCGCCGTCGGGGGTCTCCCCTACGAGCAGTACTTC. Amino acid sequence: CASTAVGGLPYEQYF.

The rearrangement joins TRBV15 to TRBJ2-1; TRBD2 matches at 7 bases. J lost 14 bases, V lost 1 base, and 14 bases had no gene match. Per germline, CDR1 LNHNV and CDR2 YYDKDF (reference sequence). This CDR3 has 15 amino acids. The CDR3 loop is CATSRGTDRPGGEFF. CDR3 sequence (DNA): TGTGCCACCAGCAGAGGGACCGATCGTCCGGGAGGTGAGTTCTTC.

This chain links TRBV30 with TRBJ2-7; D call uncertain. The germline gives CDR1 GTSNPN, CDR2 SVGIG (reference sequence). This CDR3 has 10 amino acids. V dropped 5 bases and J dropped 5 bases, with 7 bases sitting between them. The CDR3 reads CAWGPNEQYF. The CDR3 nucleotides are TGTGCCTGGGGCCCGAACGAGCAGTACTTC.

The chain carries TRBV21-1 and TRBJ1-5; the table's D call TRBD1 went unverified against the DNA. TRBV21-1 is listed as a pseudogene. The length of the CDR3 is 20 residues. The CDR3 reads CASSKSPRDIAWASNQPQHF. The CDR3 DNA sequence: TGTGCCAGCAGCAAGAGCCCCCGGGACATCGCTTGGGCTAGCAATCAGCCCCAGCATTTT.

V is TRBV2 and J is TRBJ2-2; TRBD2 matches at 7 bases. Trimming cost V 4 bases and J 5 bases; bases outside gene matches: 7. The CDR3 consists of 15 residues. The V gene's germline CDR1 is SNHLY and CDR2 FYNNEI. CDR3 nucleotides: TGTGCCAGCAGTGGGGGCGGGAGCCATACCGGGGAGCTGTTTTTT. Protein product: CASSGGGSHTGELFF.

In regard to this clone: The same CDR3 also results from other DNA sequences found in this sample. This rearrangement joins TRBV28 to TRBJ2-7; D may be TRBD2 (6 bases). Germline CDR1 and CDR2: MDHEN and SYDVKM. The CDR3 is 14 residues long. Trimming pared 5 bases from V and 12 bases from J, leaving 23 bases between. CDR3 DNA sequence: TGTGCCAGCAGTACGGGGCGAAATGGCGGGACTCTGTACTTC. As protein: CASSTGRNGGTLYF.

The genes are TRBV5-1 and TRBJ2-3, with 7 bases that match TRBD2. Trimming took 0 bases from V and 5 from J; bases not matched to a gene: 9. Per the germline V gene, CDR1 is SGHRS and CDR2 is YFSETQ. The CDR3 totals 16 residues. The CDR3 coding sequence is TGCGCCAGCAGCTTGGCAGGCGGGAGAGCTGTAGATACGCAGTATTTT. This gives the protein CASSLAGGRAVDTQYF.

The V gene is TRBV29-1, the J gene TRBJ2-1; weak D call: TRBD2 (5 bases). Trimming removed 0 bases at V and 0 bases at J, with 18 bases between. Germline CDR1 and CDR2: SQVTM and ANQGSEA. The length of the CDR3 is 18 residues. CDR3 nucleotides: TGCAGCGTTGAAGAAGGGCGGGCAGGCATCCGCTCCTACAATGAGCAGTTCTTC. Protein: CSVEEGRAGIRSYNEQFF.

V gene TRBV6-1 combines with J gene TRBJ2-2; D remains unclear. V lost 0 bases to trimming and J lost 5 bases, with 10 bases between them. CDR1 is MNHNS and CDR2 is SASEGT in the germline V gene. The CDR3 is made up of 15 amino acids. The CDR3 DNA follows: TGTGCCAGCAGTGAAGCGGGCGTACAGACCGGGGAGCTGTTTTTT. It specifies CASSEAGVQTGELFF.

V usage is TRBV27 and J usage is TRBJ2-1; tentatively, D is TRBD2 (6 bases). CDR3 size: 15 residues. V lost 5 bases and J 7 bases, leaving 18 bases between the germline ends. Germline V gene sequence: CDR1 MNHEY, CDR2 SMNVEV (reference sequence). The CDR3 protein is CASSLLARAFNEQFF. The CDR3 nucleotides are TGTGCCAGCAGTCTCCTAGCGAGAGCATTTAATGAGCAGTTCTTC.

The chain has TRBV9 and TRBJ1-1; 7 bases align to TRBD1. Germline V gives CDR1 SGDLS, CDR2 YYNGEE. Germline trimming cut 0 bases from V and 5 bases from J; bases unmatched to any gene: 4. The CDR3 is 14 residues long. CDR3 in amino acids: CASSVGRGRTEAFF. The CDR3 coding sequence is TGTGCCAGCAGCGTAGGGAGGGGGCGAACTGAAGCTTTCTTT.

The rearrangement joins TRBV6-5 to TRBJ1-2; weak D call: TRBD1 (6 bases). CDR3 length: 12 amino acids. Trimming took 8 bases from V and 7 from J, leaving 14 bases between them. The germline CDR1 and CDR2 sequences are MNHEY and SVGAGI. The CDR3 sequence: CASRTGNLGYTF. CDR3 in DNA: TGTGCCAGCCGTACAGGGAATCTTGGCTACACCTTC.